The following is a TCR beta chain sequence with its context. This clonotype was observed at least ten times. What this receptor recognizes is not known. No base-level quality is on record; no much larger clone is a single base apart. Receptor amplification or capture employed RACE. Sequencing relied on a NextSeq 500. Library preparation attached unique molecular identifiers to individual cDNA molecules for quantitative, reproducible TCR counting. Each blood RNA sample was used to sequence both TCR alpha and TCR beta chains. As for the authors' bioinformatics: The median number of TCRs per sample was approximately 98,000, ranging from roughly 23,224 to 700,000. The Decombinator software suite was used to annotate the V, J and CDR3 of the TCR reads. For the PS versus PT1 abundance plots, all samples were subsampled to the same number of TCRs (28,000). TCRs were defined as expanded if absent before sensitization and observed at least eight times at the 2-week time point. Using fastp trimming at Q25 and MiXCR clonotype assembly, TCRdb reanalyzed the public sequencing data and kept in-frame beta chains. Under each unique CDR3 protein, matching rows form one entry showing the most common genes and DNA. The V and J calls here are based on TCRdb, not the publication. The sample data list tens of thousands of distinct CDR3 sequences, and around 10% of these were observed just once. Roughly 1.5% of the sample is held by the ten biggest clonotypes.

V drops 4 bases and J drops 2 bases, leaving 8 bases in between. As encoded in the germline V gene, CDR1 is SGHTA while CDR2 is FQGNSA. There are 13 amino acids in the CDR3, from cysteine to phenylalanine inclusive. Only CDR3 DNA remains: 39 bases, in frame from the first base. The data derive from a study of human T cells and chemical hapten exposure (dated by TCRdb to the early 2020s). Notes on the research overall: For sensitization, 2% DPC in acetone was applied to a roughly 2 cm by roughly 2 cm area of upper inner arm skin. Patients additionally received weekly therapeutic DPC doses to the scalp throughout the roughly 23-week study period. Patch testing was performed on the upper back with Finn chambers containing 0.01% DPC, and the patch tests were scored after 6 days according to International Contact Dermatitis Research Group standards. The patient cohort, mostly female, included alopecia areata with under or over 50% scalp involvement, alopecia totalis and alopecia universalis. Libraries were pooled for sequencing, and per-sample TCR yields varied mainly because of small differences in library volumes within the pool. This study followed changes in the peripheral blood TCR repertoire in vivo during primary and secondary sensitization of alopecia patients to the hapten diphenylcyclopropenone (DPC). Blood samples were taken from patients before sensitization (week 0) and at 2, 6 and about 24 weeks after DPC sensitization. Around 30 alopecia patients provided blood for TCR sequencing at one to four time points (pre-sensitization, 2, 6 and 24 weeks). Overall results and qualifications from the work: No change with DPC sensitization was found in the number of TCRs above 1 in 1000 frequency, and no evidence of global repertoire structure alterations was found. Repeated subsampling changed both the strength of the expansion versus patch-test correlation and the threshold at which the correlation became significant. Alopecia, a presumed autoimmune disease, was present in all patients, so the immune response of the patients might differ from that of healthy individuals. Expanded TCRs formed significantly more large CDR3 similarity clusters than pre-sensitization or healthy control sets, consistent with antigen-driven responses. A positive correlation was found between the number of PT1 expanded TCRs and patch test score, with significance reached at thresholds 8, 16 and 32 but not 4.

In the paper's terms, the time point label means: patch test 3, about 24 weeks after DPC sensitization. What this sample's treatment or condition label stands for: therapeutic diphenylcyclopropenone sensitization with weekly scalp DPC. Blood at each patch-test visit was drawn before the patch test was applied. Patients were eligible if aged 18 to 70, diagnosed with alopecia and judged suitable for DPC therapy, and pregnant patients were excluded. Total RNA was isolated from unfractionated whole blood collected in Tempus Blood RNA tubes. This TCR was recovered from a woman in her forties or fifties with alopecia areata. Some clones in this sample may be carry-over from other donors' samples. This chain joins TRBV7-2 to TRBJ2-5, with the D gene not confidently named. Sequenced here: whole blood, sampled in connection with sensitization to the hapten diphenylcyclopropenone (DPC). The nucleotide sequence reads TGTGCCAGCAGCTCTGGGTCTCAAGAGACCCAGTACTTC. This translates into CASSSGSQETQYF.